Detailed here is one T cell receptor beta chain. Its target is unknown. Germline V gene data show CDR1 as SGHDT and CDR2 as YYEEEE. The CDR3 is made up of 19 amino acids. J lost 0 bases, V lost 2 bases, and 13 bases had no gene match. Sequencing used immunoSEQ multiplex PCR; TCRdb keeps in-frame clones, though not all of them. The table lists about 50,000 clones, approximately 84% of them singletons. Time point indicated: week 47, end of study. What each vaccine dose contained was 300 ug of mutant IDH1 20-mer peptide, accompanied by topical imiquimod. The data belong to a study of a mutant IDH1 vaccine in newly diagnosed glioma.

The specimen was PBMCs, collected from a glioma patient whose treatment included an IDH1 peptide vaccine. The clonotype originates from a woman under 40 with glioma. Some clones in this sample may be carry-over from other donors' samples. The chain has TRBV5-6 and TRBJ1-4, with 7 bases identical to TRBD1. This CDR3 is CASSFGDSGFLATNEKLFF. The DNA for the CDR3 is TGTGCCAGCAGCTTTGGGGACAGCGGTTTCCTTGCAACTAATGAAAAACTGTTTTTT.